The 16 T cell receptor beta chains presented below share a single source sample, sequenced in a study of CD8 T cells in ankylosing spondylitis (dated by TCRdb to about 2017). Libraries came from 5' RACE. Instrument on record: Illumina HiSeq 2500. The raw public data were reprocessed by TCRdb itself: fastp quality trimming at Q25, MiXCR clonotype calling, in-frame beta chains only. CDR3 protein duplicates are merged, each entry listing the most common genes and DNA. Across this sample there are roughly 150,000 distinct CDR3 sequences, with around a third seen only once. 6% of the sample comes from the top ten. The sequenced sample was synovial fluid, either unsorted or a sorted T cell fraction (not recorded which). The receptors shown here come from a male donor with ankylosing spondylitis.

The chain links TRBV12-2 to TRBJ1-2; TRBD1 is the table's D call, not checked against the DNA. TRBV12-2 is marked as a pseudogene. The CDR3 extends over 14 amino acids. Here the CDR3 reads CASRLLGAGYGYTF. The CDR3 coding sequence is TGTGCAAGTCGCCTTCTGGGGGCCGGCTATGGCTACACCTTC.

This clonotype was detected only a few times. The V call is TRBV2, the J call TRBJ2-1, with TRBD2 matching over 10 bases. CDR3 length: 15 residues. Germline loops: CDR1 SNHLY, CDR2 FYNNEI. Unmatched junction bases numbered 6, after V lost 6 bases and J lost 4 bases. CDR3 DNA sequence: TGTGCCAGCAGGGAGCGGGAGGGGGGTTACAATGAGCAGTTCTTC. Translated, it gives CASREREGGYNEQFF.

V usage is TRBV29-1 and J usage is TRBJ1-1; D gene ambiguous. The germline gives CDR1 SQVTM, CDR2 ANQGSEA. CDR3 length: 13 residues. V was cut by 2 bases and J by 1 base, with 8 bases left in between. CDR3 in DNA: TGCAGCGTTGAATTGGCGGCGAACACTGAAGCTTTCTTT. Translating gives CSVELAANTEAFF.

This chain uses TRBV6-5 with TRBJ2-7; 9 bases align to TRBD2. The CDR3 totals 14 residues. Germline V gives CDR1 MNHEY, CDR2 SVGAGI. The V segment lost 2 bases and the J segment 7 bases; nucleotides outside the gene matches: 6. The DNA for the CDR3 is TGTGCCAGCAGTTACGAGCGGGGGGCGGGTGAGCAGTACTTC. Residues: CASSYERGAGEQYF.

This clonotype was seen only a few times. The chain combines TRBV5-1 with TRBJ2-3; D call uncertain. Germline lookup yields CDR1 SGHRS and CDR2 YFSETQ. Trimming removed 3 bases at V and 0 bases at J, with 8 bases between. CDR3 length: 14 amino acids. CDR3 sequence reads: CASSSESSTDTQYF. The CDR3, as DNA: TGCGCCAGCAGCTCAGAGTCTAGCACAGATACGCAGTATTTT. The complete variable domain, with remaining parts taken from reference TRBV5-1 and TRBJ2-3, reads KAGVTQTPRYLIKTRGQQVTLSCSPISGHRSVSWYQQTPGQGLQFLFEYFSETQRNKGNFPGRFSGRQFSNSRSEMNVSTLELGDSALYLCASSSESSTDTQYFGPGTRLTVL.

This clonotype was found many times. The chain recombines TRBV11-1 with TRBJ2-2, with unresolved D. Germline V gives CDR1 SGHAT, CDR2 FQDESV (reference sequence). The CDR3 sequence is 12 residues long. Trimming took 6 bases from V and 6 from J, leaving 8 bases between them. CDR3 sequence reads: CASRTHPGELFF. The CDR3 nucleotides read TGTGCCAGCAGGACCCATCCCGGGGAGCTGTTTTTT.

The rearrangement joins TRBV28 to TRBJ2-7; 7 positions agree with TRBD1. This CDR3 has 13 amino acids. Germline lookup yields CDR1 MDHEN and CDR2 SYDVKM. Trimming took 5 bases from V and 6 from J; bases not matched to a gene: 7. The CDR3 region is CASSIQGLGEQYF. The CDR3 DNA sequence: TGTGCCAGCAGTATACAGGGGTTAGGCGAGCAGTACTTC.

This clonotype turned up a few times. The rearrangement joins TRBV6-5 to TRBJ2-3, with D tentatively TRBD2 (6 bases). This CDR3 has 14 amino acids. V was clipped by 6 bases and J by 5 bases, with 15 bases between them. Germline assignment: CDR1 MNHEY and CDR2 SVGAGI. CDR3: CASRYGRWGDTQYF. DNA of the CDR3: TGTGCCAGCAGGTACGGGAGATGGGGAGATACGCAGTATTTT.

J is TRBJ1-3 and V is TRBV21-1. TRBV21-1 is flagged as a pseudogene. This CDR3 spans 13 amino acids. The CDR3, as DNA: TGTGCCAGCAGCCTGGGAACTGGAAACACCATATATTTT. Translated: CASSLGTGNTIYF.

This clonotype was counted ten times or more. The CDR3 is CASRRGLADTGELFF. The CDR3 DNA sequence: TGTGCCAGCAGGCGAGGACTAGCTGACACCGGGGAGCTGTTTTTT. This chain connects TRBV6-1 to TRBJ2-2; TRBD2 matches 8 bases. Germline CDR1 and CDR2: MNHNS and SASEGT. The V and J ends lost 6 bases and 3 bases, in that order; junction bases with no gene match: 6. There are 15 residues in the CDR3.

This clonotype was seen at least ten times. The rearrangement uses TRBV20-1 and TRBJ1-1, with TRBD1 matching 7 bases. Germline trimming cut 3 bases from V and 5 bases from J; bases unmatched to any gene: 6. The CDR3 is 13 residues long. Germline values: CDR1 DFQATT, CDR2 SNEGSKA (reference sequence). In DNA, the CDR3 is TGCAGTGCTAGGGCAGGGGGGGGAACTGAAGCTTTCTTT. This translates into CSARAGGGTEAFF.

CDR3 DNA sequence: TGTGCCAGCAGTGAAGACTCAGCTAGCACAGATACGCAGTATTTT. Its translation is CASSEDSASTDTQYF. The chain uses TRBV25-1 and TRBJ2-3; D gene ambiguous. The CDR3 consists of 15 residues. CDR1 is MGHDK, CDR2 SYGVNS, per germline. Trimming shortened V by 2 bases and J by 0 bases, and 9 bases separated the two germline ends.

The chain couples TRBV2 to TRBJ2-5, with D unclear. This CDR3 is 13 amino acids long. From germline, CDR1 is SNHLY and CDR2 FYNNEI. Trimming stripped 10 bases from V and 1 base from J, with 13 bases between. The CDR3 nucleotides are TGTGCCACCAGCAGAGAGACCCAAGAGACCCAGTACTTC. Translated, it gives CATSRETQETQYF.

This clonotype was recorded many times. This rearrangement joins TRBV28 to TRBJ1-5; D is unclear. CDR3 length equals 16 residues. Germline CDR1 reads MDHEN; CDR2 reads SYDVKM. Trimming removed 1 base from V and 5 bases from J, with 15 bases in between. CDR3 in DNA: TGTGCCAGCAGTTTATTTTTAGGGAGTTTAGATCAGCCCCAGCATTTT. Its translation: CASSLFLGSLDQPQHF.

This rearrangement joins TRBV20-1 to TRBJ2-3; D is possibly TRBD1 or TRBD2 (5 bases each). V was clipped by 6 bases and J by 4 bases, with 20 bases between them. Germline V lookup: CDR1 DFQATT, CDR2 SNEGSKA (reference sequence). This CDR3 has 15 amino acids. CDR3 protein: CSAAPGTPTPDTQYF. The DNA for the CDR3 is TGCAGTGCAGCACCCGGGACCCCCACACCAGATACGCAGTATTTT.

DNA of the CDR3: TGTGCCAGCAGCCAGGCTCCCCGGGAGCAGTACTTC. This translates into CASSQAPREQYF. This chain uses TRBV3-1 with TRBJ2-7, with no clear D. V was clipped by 3 bases and J by 7 bases, with 10 bases between them. CDR3 size: 12 residues. Germline CDR1 reads LGHDT; CDR2 reads YNNKEL (reference sequence).